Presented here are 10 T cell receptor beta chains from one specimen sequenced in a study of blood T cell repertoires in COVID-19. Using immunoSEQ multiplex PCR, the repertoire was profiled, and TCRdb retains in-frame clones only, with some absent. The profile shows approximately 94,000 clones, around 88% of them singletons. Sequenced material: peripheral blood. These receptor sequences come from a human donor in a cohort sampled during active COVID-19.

The CDR3 DNA reads TGTGCCAGCAGGAAGGGACAGGGGGCGACCGGGGAGCTGTTTTTT. Its translation is CASRKGQGATGELFF. This chain uses TRBV9 with TRBJ2-2, with 12 bases that match TRBD1. This CDR3 is built from 15 residues. The J segment lost 5 bases and the V segment lost 5 bases, leaving 4 bases of the junction unmatched. Germline V gives CDR1 SGDLS, CDR2 YYNGEE.

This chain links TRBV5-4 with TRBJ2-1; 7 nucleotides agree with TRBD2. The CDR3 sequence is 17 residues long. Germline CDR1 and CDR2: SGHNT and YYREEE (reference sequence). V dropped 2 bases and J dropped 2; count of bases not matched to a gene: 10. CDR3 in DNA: TGTGCCAGCAGCTTTGGCGGGAGAAGTGGGGCCTACAATGAGCAGTTCTTC. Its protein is CASSFGGRSGAYNEQFF.

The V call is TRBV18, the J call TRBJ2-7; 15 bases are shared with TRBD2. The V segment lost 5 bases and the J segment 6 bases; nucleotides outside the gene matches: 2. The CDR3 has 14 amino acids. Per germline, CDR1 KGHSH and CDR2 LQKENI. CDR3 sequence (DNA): TGTGCCAGCTCAGCGGGACTAGCGGGAGGCGAGCAGTACTTC. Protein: CASSAGLAGGEQYF.

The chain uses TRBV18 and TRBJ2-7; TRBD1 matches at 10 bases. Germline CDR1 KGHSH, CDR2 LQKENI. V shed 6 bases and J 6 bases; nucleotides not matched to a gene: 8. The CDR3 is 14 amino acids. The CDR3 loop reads CASSLGQGISEQYF. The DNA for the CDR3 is TGTGCCAGCTCGTTGGGACAGGGGATCTCCGAGCAGTACTTC.

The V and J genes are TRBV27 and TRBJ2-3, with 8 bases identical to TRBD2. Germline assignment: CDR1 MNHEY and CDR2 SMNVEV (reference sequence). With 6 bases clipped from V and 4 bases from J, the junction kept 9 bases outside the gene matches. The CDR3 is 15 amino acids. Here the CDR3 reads CASRVGRAFPDTQYF. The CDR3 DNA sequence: TGTGCCAGCAGGGTCGGGAGGGCCTTCCCAGATACGCAGTATTTT.

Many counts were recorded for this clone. Written as DNA, the CDR3 is TGTGCCAGCTCTATAGACAGAACCTCCTCTGGAAACACCATATATTTT. Translating gives CASSIDRTSSGNTIYF. The chain has TRBV18 and TRBJ1-3; TRBD1 is a possible D gene (5 bases). The germline gives CDR1 KGHSH, CDR2 LQKENI. There are 16 residues in the CDR3. Trimming cost V 6 bases and J 0 bases, with 15 bases left between them. The full variable domain, completed using reference TRBV18 and TRBJ1-3, is NAGVMQNPRHLVRRRGQEARLRCSPMKGHSHVYWYRQLPEEGLKFMVYLQKENIIDESGMPKERFSAEFPKEGPSILRIQQVVRGDSAAYFCASSIDRTSSGNTIYFGEGSWLTVV.

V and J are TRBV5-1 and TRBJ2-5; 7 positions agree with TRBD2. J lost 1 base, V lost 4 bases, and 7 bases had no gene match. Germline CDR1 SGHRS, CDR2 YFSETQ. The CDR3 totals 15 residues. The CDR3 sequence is CASSETLAVQETQYF. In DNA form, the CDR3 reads TGCGCCAGCAGCGAGACCCTAGCGGTCCAAGAGACCCAGTACTTC. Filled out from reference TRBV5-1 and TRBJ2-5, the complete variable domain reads KAGVTQTPRYLIKTRGQQVTLSCSPISGHRSVSWYQQTPGQGLQFLFEYFSETQRNKGNFPGRFSGRQFSNSRSEMNVSTLELGDSALYLCASSETLAVQETQYFGPGTRLLVL.

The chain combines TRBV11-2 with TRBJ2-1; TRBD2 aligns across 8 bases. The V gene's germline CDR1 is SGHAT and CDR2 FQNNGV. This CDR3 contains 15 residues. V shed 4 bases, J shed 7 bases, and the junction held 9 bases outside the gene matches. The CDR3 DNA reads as TGTGCCAGCAGCTATCGAGACGGGAGGGGAAATGAGCAGTTCTTC. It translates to CASSYRDGRGNEQFF. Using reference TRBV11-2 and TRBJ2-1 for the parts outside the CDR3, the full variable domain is EAGVAQSPRYKIIEKRQSVAFWCNPISGHATLYWYQQILGQGPKLLIQFQNNGVVDDSQLPKDRFSAERLKGVDSTLKIQPAKLEDSAVYLCASSYRDGRGNEQFFGPGTRLTVL.

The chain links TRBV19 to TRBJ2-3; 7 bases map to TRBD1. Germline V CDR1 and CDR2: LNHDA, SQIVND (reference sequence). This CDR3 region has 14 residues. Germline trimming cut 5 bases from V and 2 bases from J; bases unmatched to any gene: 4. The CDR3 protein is CASSYGTATDTQYF. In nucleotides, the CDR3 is TGTGCCAGTAGTTACGGGACAGCCACAGATACGCAGTATTTT.

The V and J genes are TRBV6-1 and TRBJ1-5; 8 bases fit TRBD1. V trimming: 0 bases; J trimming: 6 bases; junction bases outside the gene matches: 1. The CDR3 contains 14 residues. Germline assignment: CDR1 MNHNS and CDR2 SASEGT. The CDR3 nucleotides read TGTGCCAGCAGTGAAGCACAGGGGGGTCAGCCCCAGCATTTT. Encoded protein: CASSEAQGGQPQHF.